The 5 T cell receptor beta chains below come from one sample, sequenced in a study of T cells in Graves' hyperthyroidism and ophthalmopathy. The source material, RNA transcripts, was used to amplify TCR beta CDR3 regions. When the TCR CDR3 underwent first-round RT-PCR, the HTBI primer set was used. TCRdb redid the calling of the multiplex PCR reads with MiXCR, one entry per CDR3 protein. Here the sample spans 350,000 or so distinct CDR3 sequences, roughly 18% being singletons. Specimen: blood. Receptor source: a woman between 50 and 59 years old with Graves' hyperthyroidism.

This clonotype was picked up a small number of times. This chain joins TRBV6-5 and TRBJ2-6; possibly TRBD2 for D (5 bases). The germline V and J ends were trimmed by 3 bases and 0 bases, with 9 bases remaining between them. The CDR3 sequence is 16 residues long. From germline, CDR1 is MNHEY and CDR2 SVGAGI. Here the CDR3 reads CASSYSGISGANVLTF. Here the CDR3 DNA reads TGTGCCAGCAGTTATTCGGGGATCTCTGGGGCCAACGTCCTGACTTTC.

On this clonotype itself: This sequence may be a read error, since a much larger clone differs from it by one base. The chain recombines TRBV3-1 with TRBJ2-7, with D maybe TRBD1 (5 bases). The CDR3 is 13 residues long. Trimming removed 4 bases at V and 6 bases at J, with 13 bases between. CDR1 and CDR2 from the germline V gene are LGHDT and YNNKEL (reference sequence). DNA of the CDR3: TGTGCCAGCAGCCTTAAAGGGGCCTGCGAGCAGTACTTC. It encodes CASSLKGACEQYF.

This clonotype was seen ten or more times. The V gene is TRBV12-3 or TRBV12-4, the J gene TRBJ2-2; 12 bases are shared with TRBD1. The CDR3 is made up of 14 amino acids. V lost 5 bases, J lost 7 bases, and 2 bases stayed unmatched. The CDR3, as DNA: TGTGCCAGCAGTCGGGACAGGGGGCTCGGGGAGCTGTTTTTT. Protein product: CASSRDRGLGELFF.

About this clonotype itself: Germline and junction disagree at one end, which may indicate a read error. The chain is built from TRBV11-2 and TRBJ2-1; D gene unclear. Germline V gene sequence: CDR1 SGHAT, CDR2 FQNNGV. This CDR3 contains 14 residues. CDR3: CASCLSSSYNEQFF. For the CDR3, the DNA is TGTGCCAGCTGCTTGTCCAGCTCCTACAATGAGCAGTTCTTC. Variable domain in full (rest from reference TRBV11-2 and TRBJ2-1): EAGVAQSPRYKIIEKRQSVAFWCNPISGHATLYWYQQILGQGPKLLIQFQNNGVVDDSQLPKDRFSAERLKGVDSTLKIQPAKLEDSAVYLCASCLSSSYNEQFFGPGTRLTVL.

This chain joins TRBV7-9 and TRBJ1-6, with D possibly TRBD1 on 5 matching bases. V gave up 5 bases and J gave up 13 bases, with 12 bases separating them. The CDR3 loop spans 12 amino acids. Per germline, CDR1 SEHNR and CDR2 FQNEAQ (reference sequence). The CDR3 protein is CASSQGAGPLHF. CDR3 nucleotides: TGTGCCAGCAGCCAGGGTGCGGGTCCCCTCCACTTT.